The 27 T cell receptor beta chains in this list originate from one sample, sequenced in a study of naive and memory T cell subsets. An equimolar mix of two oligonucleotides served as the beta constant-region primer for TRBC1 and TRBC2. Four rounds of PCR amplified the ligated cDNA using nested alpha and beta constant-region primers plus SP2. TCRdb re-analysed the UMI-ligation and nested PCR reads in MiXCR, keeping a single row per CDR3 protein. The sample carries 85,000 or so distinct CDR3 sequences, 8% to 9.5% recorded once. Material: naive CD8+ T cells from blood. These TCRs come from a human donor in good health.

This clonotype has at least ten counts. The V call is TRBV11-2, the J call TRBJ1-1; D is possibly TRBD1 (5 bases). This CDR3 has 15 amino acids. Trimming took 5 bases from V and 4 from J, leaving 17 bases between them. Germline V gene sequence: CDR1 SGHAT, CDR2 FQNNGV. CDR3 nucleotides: TGTGCCAGCAGCCCCCGATTGGGGACGGGCACTGAAGCTTTCTTT. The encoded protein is CASSPRLGTGTEAFF.

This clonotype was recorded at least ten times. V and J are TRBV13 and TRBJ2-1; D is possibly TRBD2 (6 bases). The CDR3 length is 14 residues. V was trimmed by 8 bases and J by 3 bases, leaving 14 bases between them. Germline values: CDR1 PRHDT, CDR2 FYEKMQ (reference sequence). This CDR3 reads CASAGGQVYNEQFF. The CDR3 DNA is TGTGCCAGCGCCGGGGGTCAAGTCTACAATGAGCAGTTCTTC. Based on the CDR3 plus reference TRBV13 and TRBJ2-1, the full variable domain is AAGVIQSPRHLIKEKRETATLKCYPIPRHDTVYWYQQGPGQDPQFLISFYEKMQSDKGSIPDRFSAQQFSDYHSELNMSSLELGDSALYFCASAGGQVYNEQFFGPGTRLTVL.

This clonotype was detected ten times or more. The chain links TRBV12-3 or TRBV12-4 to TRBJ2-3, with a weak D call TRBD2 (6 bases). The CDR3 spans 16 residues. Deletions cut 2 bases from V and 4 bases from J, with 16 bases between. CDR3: CASSLSFRESADTQYF. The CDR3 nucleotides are TGTGCCAGCAGTTTAAGTTTTCGGGAGTCGGCAGATACGCAGTATTTT.

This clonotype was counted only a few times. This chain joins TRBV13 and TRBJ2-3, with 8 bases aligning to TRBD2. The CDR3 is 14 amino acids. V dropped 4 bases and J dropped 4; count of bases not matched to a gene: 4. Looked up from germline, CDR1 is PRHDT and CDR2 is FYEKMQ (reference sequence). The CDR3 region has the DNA TGTGCCAGCAGCTCTCGGGAGGGACCAGATACGCAGTATTTT. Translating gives CASSSREGPDTQYF.

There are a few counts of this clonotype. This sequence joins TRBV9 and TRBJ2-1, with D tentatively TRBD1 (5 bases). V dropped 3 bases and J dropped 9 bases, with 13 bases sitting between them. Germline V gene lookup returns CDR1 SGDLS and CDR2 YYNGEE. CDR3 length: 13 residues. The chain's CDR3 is CASSASGWGEQFF. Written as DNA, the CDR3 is TGTGCCAGCAGCGCTTCAGGGTGGGGTGAGCAGTTCTTC.

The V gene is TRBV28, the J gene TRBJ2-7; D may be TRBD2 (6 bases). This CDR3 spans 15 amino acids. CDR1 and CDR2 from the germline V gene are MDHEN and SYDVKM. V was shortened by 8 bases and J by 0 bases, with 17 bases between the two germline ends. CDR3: CASSSPAGPSYEQYF. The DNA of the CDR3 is TGTGCCAGCTCCTCACCAGCGGGCCCCTCCTACGAGCAGTACTTC. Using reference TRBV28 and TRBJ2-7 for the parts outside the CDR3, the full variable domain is DVKVTQSSRYLVKRTGEKVFLECVQDMDHENMFWYRQDPGLGLRLIYFSYDVKMKEKGDIPEGYSVSREKKERFSLILESASTNQTSMYLCASSSPAGPSYEQYFGPGTRLTVT.

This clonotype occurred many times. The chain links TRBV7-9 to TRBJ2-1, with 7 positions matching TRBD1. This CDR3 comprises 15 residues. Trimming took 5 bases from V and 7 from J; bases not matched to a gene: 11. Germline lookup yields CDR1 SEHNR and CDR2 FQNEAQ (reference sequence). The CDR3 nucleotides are TGTGCCAGCAGCGCTGACAGGGCTGCAGGGAATGAGCAGTTCTTC. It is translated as CASSADRAAGNEQFF.

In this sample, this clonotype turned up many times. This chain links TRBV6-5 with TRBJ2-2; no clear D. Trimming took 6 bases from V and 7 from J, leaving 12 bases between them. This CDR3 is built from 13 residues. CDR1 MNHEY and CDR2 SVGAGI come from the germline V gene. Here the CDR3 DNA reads TGTGCCAGCAGCCTGAGTGGGTTCGGGGAGCTGTTTTTT. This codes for CASSLSGFGELFF.

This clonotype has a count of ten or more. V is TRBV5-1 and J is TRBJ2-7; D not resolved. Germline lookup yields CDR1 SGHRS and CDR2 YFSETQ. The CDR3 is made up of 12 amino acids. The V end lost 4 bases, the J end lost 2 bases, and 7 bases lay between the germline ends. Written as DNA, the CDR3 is TGCGCCAGCAGCGGACCCACCTACGAGCAGTACTTC. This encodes CASSGPTYEQYF.

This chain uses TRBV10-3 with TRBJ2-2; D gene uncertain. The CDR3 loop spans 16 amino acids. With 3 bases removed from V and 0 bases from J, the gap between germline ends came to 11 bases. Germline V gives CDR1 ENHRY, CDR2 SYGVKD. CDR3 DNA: TGTGCCATCAGTGACATGGTAGCTCCGAACACCGGGGAGCTGTTTTTT. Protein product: CAISDMVAPNTGELFF.

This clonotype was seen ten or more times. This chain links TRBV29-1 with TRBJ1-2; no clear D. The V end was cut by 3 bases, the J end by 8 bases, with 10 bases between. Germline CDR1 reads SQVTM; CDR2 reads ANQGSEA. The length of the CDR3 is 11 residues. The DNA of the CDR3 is TGCAGCGTTGACCTGGGCAGAGGCTACACCTTC. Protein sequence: CSVDLGRGYTF.

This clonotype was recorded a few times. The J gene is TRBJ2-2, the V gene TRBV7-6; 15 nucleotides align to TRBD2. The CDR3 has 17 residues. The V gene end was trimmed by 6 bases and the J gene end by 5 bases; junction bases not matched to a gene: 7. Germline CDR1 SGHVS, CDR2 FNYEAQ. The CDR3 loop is CASRDGLAGGMTGELFF. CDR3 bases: TGTGCCAGCAGAGACGGACTAGCGGGAGGGATGACCGGGGAGCTGTTTTTT. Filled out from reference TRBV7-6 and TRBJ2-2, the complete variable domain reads GAGVSQSPRYKVTKRGQDVALRCDPISGHVSLYWYRQALGQGPEFLTYFNYEAQQDKSGLPNDRFSAERPEGSISTLTIQRTEQRDSAMYRCASRDGLAGGMTGELFFGEGSRLTVL.

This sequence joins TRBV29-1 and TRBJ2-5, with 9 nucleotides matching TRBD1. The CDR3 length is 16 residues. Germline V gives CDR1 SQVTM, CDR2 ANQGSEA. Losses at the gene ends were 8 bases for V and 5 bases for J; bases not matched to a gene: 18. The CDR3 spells CSYWGDRQGDRETQYF. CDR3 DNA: TGCAGCTATTGGGGGGATAGACAGGGGGACCGTGAGACCCAGTACTTC.

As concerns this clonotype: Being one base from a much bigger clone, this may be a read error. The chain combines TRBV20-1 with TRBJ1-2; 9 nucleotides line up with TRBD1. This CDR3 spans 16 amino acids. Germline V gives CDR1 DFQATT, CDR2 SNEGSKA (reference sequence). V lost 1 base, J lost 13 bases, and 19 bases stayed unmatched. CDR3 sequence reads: CSARVLVDRGSLEVTF. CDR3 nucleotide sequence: TGCAGTGCTAGAGTACTTGTAGACAGGGGGTCATTAGAGGTCACCTTC.

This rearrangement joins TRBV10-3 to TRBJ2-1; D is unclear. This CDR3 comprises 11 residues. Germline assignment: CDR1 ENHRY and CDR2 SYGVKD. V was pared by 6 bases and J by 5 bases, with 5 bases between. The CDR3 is CAISENNEQFF. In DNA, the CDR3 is TGTGCCATCAGCGAAAACAATGAGCAGTTCTTC.

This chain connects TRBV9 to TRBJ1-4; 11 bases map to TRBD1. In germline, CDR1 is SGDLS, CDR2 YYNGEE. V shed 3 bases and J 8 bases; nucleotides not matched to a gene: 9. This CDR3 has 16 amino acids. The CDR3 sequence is CASSAPGQGVREKLFF. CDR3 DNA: TGTGCCAGCAGCGCACCGGGACAGGGGGTGCGGGAAAAACTGTTTTTT.

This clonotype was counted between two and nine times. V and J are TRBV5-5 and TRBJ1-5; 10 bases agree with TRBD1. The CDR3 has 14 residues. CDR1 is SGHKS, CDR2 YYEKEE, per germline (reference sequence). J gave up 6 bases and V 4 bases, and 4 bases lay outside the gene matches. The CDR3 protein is CASSPDRGFQPQHF. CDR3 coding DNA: TGTGCCAGCAGCCCGGACAGGGGGTTTCAGCCCCAGCATTTT.

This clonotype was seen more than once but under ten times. The CDR3 nucleotides read TGTGCCAGCAGTTTACGCGGTCTAGCGGCGAATGAGCAGTTCTTC. Encoded protein: CASSLRGLAANEQFF. The rearrangement joins TRBV28 to TRBJ2-1; TRBD2 aligns across 7 bases. Germline values: CDR1 MDHEN, CDR2 SYDVKM. J was trimmed by 7 bases and V by 2 bases; bases with no gene match: 8. There are 15 residues in the CDR3. Full variable domain (missing parts from reference TRBV28 and TRBJ2-1): DVKVTQSSRYLVKRTGEKVFLECVQDMDHENMFWYRQDPGLGLRLIYFSYDVKMKEKGDIPEGYSVSREKKERFSLILESASTNQTSMYLCASSLRGLAANEQFFGPGTRLTVL.

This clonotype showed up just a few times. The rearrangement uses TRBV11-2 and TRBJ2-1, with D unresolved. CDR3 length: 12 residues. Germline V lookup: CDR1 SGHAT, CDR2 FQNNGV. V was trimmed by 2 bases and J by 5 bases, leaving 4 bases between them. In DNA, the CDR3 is TGTGCCAGCAGCTTATTTAACAATGAGCAGTTCTTC. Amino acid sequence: CASSLFNNEQFF.

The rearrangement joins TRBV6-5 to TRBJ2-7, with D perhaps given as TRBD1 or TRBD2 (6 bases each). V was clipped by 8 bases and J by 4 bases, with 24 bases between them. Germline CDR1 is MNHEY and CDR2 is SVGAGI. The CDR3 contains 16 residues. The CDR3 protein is CASRGWVEDRQYEQYF. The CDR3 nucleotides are TGTGCCAGCCGGGGGTGGGTCGAGGACAGACAATACGAGCAGTACTTC.

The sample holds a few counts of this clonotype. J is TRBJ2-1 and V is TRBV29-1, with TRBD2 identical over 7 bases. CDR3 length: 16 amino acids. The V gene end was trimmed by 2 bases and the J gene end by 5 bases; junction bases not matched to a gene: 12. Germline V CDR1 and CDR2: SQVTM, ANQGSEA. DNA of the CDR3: TGCAGCGTTGAACTAGCGGCCGAAGGTTTCGACAATGAGCAGTTCTTC. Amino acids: CSVELAAEGFDNEQFF.

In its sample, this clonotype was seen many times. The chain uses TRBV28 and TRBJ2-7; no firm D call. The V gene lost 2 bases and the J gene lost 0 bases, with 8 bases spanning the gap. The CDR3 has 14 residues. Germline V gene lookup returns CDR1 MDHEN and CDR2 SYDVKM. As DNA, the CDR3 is TGTGCCAGCAGTTTAAAACGGAGCTCCTACGAGCAGTACTTC. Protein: CASSLKRSSYEQYF. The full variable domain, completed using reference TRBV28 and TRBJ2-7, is DVKVTQSSRYLVKRTGEKVFLECVQDMDHENMFWYRQDPGLGLRLIYFSYDVKMKEKGDIPEGYSVSREKKERFSLILESASTNQTSMYLCASSLKRSSYEQYFGPGTRLTVT.

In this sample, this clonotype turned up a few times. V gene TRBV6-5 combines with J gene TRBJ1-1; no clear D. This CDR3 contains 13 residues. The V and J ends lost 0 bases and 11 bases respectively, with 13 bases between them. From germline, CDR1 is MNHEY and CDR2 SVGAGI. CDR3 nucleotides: TGTGCCAGCAGTTACTCGGCAGGCGGGAGGGCTTTCTTT. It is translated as CASSYSAGGRAFF.

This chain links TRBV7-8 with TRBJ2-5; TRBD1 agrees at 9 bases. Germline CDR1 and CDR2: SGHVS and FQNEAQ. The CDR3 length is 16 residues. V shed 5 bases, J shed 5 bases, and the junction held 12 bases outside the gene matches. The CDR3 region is CASSARDRGLSETQYF. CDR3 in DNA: TGTGCCAGCAGCGCCCGAGACAGGGGGTTAAGCGAGACCCAGTACTTC.

The CDR3 sequence is CASSDREYEKLFF. In DNA, the CDR3 is TGCGCCAGCAGCGACAGGGAGTACGAAAAACTGTTTTTT. The chain couples TRBV4-1 to TRBJ1-4; TRBD1 matches 7 bases. CDR1 is MGHRA, CDR2 YSYEKL, per germline. The junction had 5 bases not matched to a gene; V was cut back by 5 bases and J by 8 bases. The CDR3 is made up of 13 amino acids.

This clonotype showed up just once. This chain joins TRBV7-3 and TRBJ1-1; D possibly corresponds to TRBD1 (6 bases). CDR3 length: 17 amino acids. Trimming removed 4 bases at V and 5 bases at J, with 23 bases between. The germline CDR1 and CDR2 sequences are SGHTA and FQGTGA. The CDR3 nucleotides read TGTGCCAGCAGCTCAACCCTTGGGGAGGGGGGGTGTACTGAAGCTTTCTTT. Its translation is CASSSTLGEGGCTEAFF.

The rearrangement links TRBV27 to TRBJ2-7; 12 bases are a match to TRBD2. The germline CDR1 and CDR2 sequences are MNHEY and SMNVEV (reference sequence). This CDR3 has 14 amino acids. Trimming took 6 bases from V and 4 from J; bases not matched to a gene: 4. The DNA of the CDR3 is TGTGCCAGCAGAAGACTAGCGGGAGTGTACGAGCAGTACTTC. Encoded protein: CASRRLAGVYEQYF.